This paragraph reports one T cell receptor (beta chain). A quantity of roughly 0.5 to 1 ug RNA underwent reverse transcription using random hexamers. TCR beta CDR3 was amplified by immunoSEQ multiplex PCR. This amplification extended across 54 Vbeta and 13 Jbeta segments. In TCRdb, the immunoSEQ multiplex PCR reads were re-called with MiXCR into one record per CDR3 protein. The sample yields 110,000 or so distinct CDR3 sequences, 90% to 96% seen once. The data stem from a study of CD8 T cells in Susac syndrome. Germline V gene data show CDR1 as DFQATT and CDR2 as SNEGSKA (reference sequence). Trimming cost V 6 bases and J 9 bases; bases outside gene matches: 13. The CDR3 totals 14 residues.

This receptor was taken from a human donor in good health. Sequences were obtained from CD4+ T cells from PBMCs. The chain recombines TRBV20-1 with TRBJ2-1, with 8 bases identical to TRBD2. The CDR3 nucleotides are TGCAGTGCCCTAGAGATGGGCGGGAGGTTTGAGCAGTTCTTC. Its protein product is CSALEMGGRFEQFF.